These T cell receptor beta chains were read from a single sample in a study of T cell responses to AZD1222 COVID-19 vaccine. Method: immunoSEQ multiplex PCR; TCRdb's copy keeps in-frame clones and lacks some. The table has around 120,000 clones, about 92% seen once. Sequenced material: peripheral blood, taken 28 days after the second AZD1222 dose. The receptor source for this set is an adult who received the AZD1222 COVID-19 vaccine. Each CDR3 is given with its conserved first and last residue. A D gene is named only where the DNA matches it firmly. Only some rows state a clone size, as once, few, many or a class for expanded clones.

j_call clone_size d_call v_call cdr3_length cdr3_nt cdr3_aa
TRBJ2-1 - TRBD2 TRBV4-2 16 TGTGCCAGCAGCCAAGCGGCCAGCGGGGGGGCCTCTGAGCAGTTCTTC CASSQAASGGASEQFF
TRBJ1-1 - - TRBV10-1 13 TGCGCCAGCAGTGTCAGCTTCGACACTGAAGCTTTCTTT CASSVSFDTEAFF
TRBJ1-5 once - TRBV28 15 TGTGCCAGCAGTTTCTCCAGGGTGTATAATCAGCCCCAGCATTTT CASSFSRVYNQPQHF
TRBJ1-3 - - TRBV6-6 15 TGTGCCAGCAGTTCCACAACGAGCTCTGGAAACACCATATATTTT CASSSTTSSGNTIYF
TRBJ2-3 - TRBD1 TRBV2 17 TGTGCCAGCAGTGAAGAATGGACAGGGTTTAGCACAGATACGCAGTATTTT CASSEEWTGFSTDTQYF
TRBJ2-1 - TRBD2 TRBV10-2 15 TGCGCCAGCAGGACCGGGAGGGTCTCCTACAATGAGCAGTTCTTC CASRTGRVSYNEQFF
TRBJ2-5 - TRBD2 TRBV18 18 TGTGCCAGCTCACCACCGGCTAGCGGGGGGCCCACCCAAGAGACCCAGTACTTC CASSPPASGGPTQETQYF
TRBJ1-4 - - TRBV28 14 TGTGCCAGCGAACCGAGGGGAAAGGGTGAAAAACTGTTTTTT CASEPRGKGEKLFF
TRBJ2-3 - - TRBV3-1/TRBV3-2 15 TGTGCCAGCAGCCAATTAGGCGGATTAATGGATACGCAGTATTTT CASSQLGGLMDTQYF
TRBJ2-4 - TRBD2 TRBV5-1 16 TGCGCCAGCAGCACAGTCGATCTAGCGGGGGTGAACATTCAGTACTTC CASSTVDLAGVNIQYF
TRBJ1-5 - TRBD1 TRBV7-9 13 TGTGCCAGCAGCCCGGGACAGAATCAGCCCCAGCATTTT CASSPGQNQPQHF
TRBJ2-3 - - TRBV9 16 TGTGCCAGCAGCCCCCGACAGGGAGGGTGGACAGATACGCAGTATTTT CASSPRQGGWTDTQYF
TRBJ1-1 - TRBD1 TRBV11-2 15 TGTGCCAGCAGCTTAGAGGGGACAGGGAGCACTGAAGCTTTCTTT CASSLEGTGSTEAFF
TRBJ2-1 - TRBD1 TRBV24-1 16 TGTGCCACCAGCGGAAGACAGGGGGCCCACTACAATGAGCAGTTCTTC CATSGRQGAHYNEQFF
TRBJ2-3 - TRBD2 TRBV28 15 TGTGCCAGCAGACTAGCGGGGGCTAGCACAGATACGCAGTATTTT CASRLAGASTDTQYF
TRBJ1-5 - - TRBV5-1 15 TGCGCCAGCAGCTCAGAGGACAGTCATCGTCAGCCCCAGCATTTT CASSSEDSHRQPQHF
TRBJ1-1 - - TRBV5-1 14 TGCGCCAGCACCACCTCCACCGTGAACACTGAAGCTTTCTTT CASTTSTVNTEAFF
TRBJ1-5 - - TRBV2 15 TGTGCCAGCAGTGAAGGGGGGTTTCGGGAGGGGCCCCAGCATTTT CASSEGGFREGPQHF
TRBJ1-2 - TRBD1 TRBV5-1 14 TGCGCCAGCAGCTTGGACGGGACAGGGAGTGGCTACACCTTC CASSLDGTGSGYTF
TRBJ1-2 - - TRBV7-2 11 TGTGCCAGCAGCCGCGTTGGAGGCTACACCTTC CASSRVGGYTF
TRBJ1-6 - - TRBV6-5 13 TGTGCCAGCAGTCAGGGACTTAAATCACCCCTCCACTTT CASSQGLKSPLHF
TRBJ1-1 - - TRBV6-5 14 TGTGCCAGCAGTAGGACACCCCGGGGGGCTGAAGCTTTCTTT CASSRTPRGAEAFF
TRBJ2-2 - - TRBV28 19 TGTGCCAGCGGAAACCAAGGTGGGAGCGCCCTGTCTATCGGCGGGGAGCTGTTTTTT CASGNQGGSALSIGGELFF
TRBJ2-5 - TRBD1 TRBV2 13 TGTGCCAGCACCAGGGACAGCCAAGAGACCCAGTACTTC CASTRDSQETQYF
TRBJ2-7 - - TRBV28 14 TGTGCCAGCAGTCCCCTCGGGCCCCCTTACGAGCAGTACTTC CASSPLGPPYEQYF
TRBJ2-3 - - TRBV4-1 17 TGCGCCAGCAGCCAAGAGGTCAGGACAGTGAGGACAGATACGCAGTATTTT CASSQEVRTVRTDTQYF
TRBJ1-2 - TRBD1 TRBV29-1 14 TGCAGCGTTGTGGGGACAGGGGGTTCCTATGGCTACACCTTC CSVVGTGGSYGYTF
TRBJ1-1 - - TRBV3-1/TRBV3-2 15 TGTGCCAGCAGCTCGAGGACGGGGAGGGACACTGAAGCTTTCTTT CASSSRTGRDTEAFF
TRBJ2-1 - - TRBV5-4 15 TGTGCCAGCACCAGGTGGGGGGGGGCTCAGGATGAGCAGTTCTTC CASTRWGGAQDEQFF
TRBJ2-2 - TRBD1 TRBV24-1 16 TGTGCCACCAGTGATGTGGGACAGACGAACACCGGGGAGCTGTTTTTT CATSDVGQTNTGELFF
TRBJ2-7 - TRBD2 TRBV10-3 18 TGTGCCATCAGTGAGTCGTATGGGGGAGGGCCGGGCTCCTACGAGCAGTACTTC CAISESYGGGPGSYEQYF
TRBJ1-2 - TRBD1 TRBV24-1 15 TGTGCCACCAGTGACGACAGGGGGCCGAACTATGGCTACACCTTC CATSDDRGPNYGYTF
TRBJ1-1 - - TRBV7-2 14 TGTGCCAGCAGCTTCCTTACACAGAACACTGAAGCTTTCTTT CASSFLTQNTEAFF
TRBJ2-1 - TRBD1 TRBV5-1 15 TGCGCCAGCAGCTTGGGGACAGGGGGTGCAAATGAGCAGTTCTTC CASSLGTGGANEQFF
TRBJ1-3 - TRBD1 TRBV6-5 15 TGTGCCAGCAGTCCAGGGGGGAGCTCTGGAAACACCATATATTTT CASSPGGSSGNTIYF
TRBJ1-4 - - TRBV12-5 19 TGTGCTAGTGGTTTGGTGGCCGGGGGGGCTCCCGAGGGTAATGAAAAACTGTTTTTT CASGLVAGGAPEGNEKLFF
TRBJ1-4 - - TRBV18 14 TGTGCCAGCTCCCAGGAGTCATTCGGGGAATTACTGTTTTTT CASSQESFGELLFF
TRBJ1-5 - - TRBV6-1 14 TGTGCCAGCAGTGACCCGGACCTCAATCAGCCCCAGCATTTT CASSDPDLNQPQHF
TRBJ2-2 - TRBD2 TRBV9 15 TGTGCCAGCAGCTACGGGACTATCAACACCGGGGAGCTGTTTTTT CASSYGTINTGELFF
TRBJ2-1 - TRBD2 TRBV27 15 TGTGCCAGCAGTCCGGGGCATAGCGGGAGGGGTGAGCAGTTCTTC CASSPGHSGRGEQFF
TRBJ1-3 once TRBD1 TRBV7-2 15 TGTGCCAGCAGCTCTCCAGACAGGGCTGGAAACACCATATATTTT CASSSPDRAGNTIYF
TRBJ2-7 - - TRBV3-1/TRBV3-2 15 TGTGCCAGCAGCCAAGGTCCAGCGGAATCCTACGAGCAGTACTTC CASSQGPAESYEQYF
TRBJ1-3 - - TRBV28 15 TGTGCCACGGTCCGGGACACGGTAACAGGGAACACCATATATTTT CATVRDTVTGNTIYF
TRBJ2-2 - - TRBV5-1 18 TGCGCCAGCAGCGCGGGACAGTCGGTTTGGGATGGCACCGGGGAGCTGTTTTTT CASSAGQSVWDGTGELFF
TRBJ2-7 - - TRBV10-3 12 TGTGCCACAAAGACAGAGTCCTACGAGCAGTACTTC CATKTESYEQYF
TRBJ1-2 - - TRBV9 15 TGTGCCAGCAGCGTCTCTGAATGGGCTAACTATGGCTACACCTTC CASSVSEWANYGYTF
TRBJ2-1 - - TRBV2 11 TGTGCCAGCAGTCAGCACAATGAGCAGTTCTTC CASSQHNEQFF
TRBJ2-7 - - TRBV6-2/TRBV6-3 18 TGTGCCAGCAGTAAACCGGGACAGGGGACTAGCGGCTCCTACGAGCAGTACTTC CASSKPGQGTSGSYEQYF
TRBJ1-5 - - TRBV18 13 TGTGCCAGCTCAACCGACAGATTTCAGCCCCAGCATTTT CASSTDRFQPQHF
TRBJ2-3 - - TRBV29-1 12 TGCAGCGTTGTGGGGGCGGCAGATACGCAGTATTTT CSVVGAADTQYF
TRBJ1-6 once - TRBV7-9 13 TGTGCCAGCAGCTTAGAGGAGGGCTCACCCCTCCACTTT CASSLEEGSPLHF